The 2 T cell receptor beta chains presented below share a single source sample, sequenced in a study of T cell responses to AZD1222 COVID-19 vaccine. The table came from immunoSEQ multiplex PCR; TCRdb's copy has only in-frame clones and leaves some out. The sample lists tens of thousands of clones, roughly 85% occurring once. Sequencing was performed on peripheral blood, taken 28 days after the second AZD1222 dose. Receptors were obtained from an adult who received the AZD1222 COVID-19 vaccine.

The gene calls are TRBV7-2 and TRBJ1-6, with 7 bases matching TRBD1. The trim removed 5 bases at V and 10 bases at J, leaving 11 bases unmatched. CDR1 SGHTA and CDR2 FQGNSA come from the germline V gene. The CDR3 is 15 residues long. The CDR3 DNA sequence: TGTGCCAGCAGCCTAAATACAGGGGTTATCTCACCCCTCCACTTT. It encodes CASSLNTGVISPLHF.

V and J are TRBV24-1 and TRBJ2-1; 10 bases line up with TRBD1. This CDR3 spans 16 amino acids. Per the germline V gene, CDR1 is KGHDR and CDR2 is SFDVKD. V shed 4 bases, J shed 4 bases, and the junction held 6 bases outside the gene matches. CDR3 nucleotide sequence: TGTGCCACCAGTGAGTCCGGGACAGGGGTTTACAATGAGCAGTTCTTC. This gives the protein CATSESGTGVYNEQFF.